The 22 T cell receptor beta chains below all came from one sample that was sequenced in a study of memory CD4+ T cells and cytomegalovirus serostatus. TCRdb's copy holds only in-frame clones and misses some; the assay was immunoSEQ multiplex PCR. Among around 54,000 clones listed, roughly 78% were seen once. The sort gate was single viable CD3+CD4+CD8-CD45RO+ cells for memory CD4+ T cells. Sequenced input: memory CD4+ T cells from blood. Receptors originate from an adult in good health and CMV-seronegative.

This clone has only a few counts. This chain connects TRBV27 to TRBJ1-5; 11 nucleotides match TRBD1. J lost 4 bases, V lost 5 bases, and 4 bases had no gene match. CDR1 and CDR2 (germline): MNHEY, SMNVEV (reference sequence). The CDR3 totals 15 residues. The CDR3 DNA follows: TGTGCCAGCAGTCCGGGGACAGGGGGAAATCAGCCCCAGCATTTT. This encodes CASSPGTGGNQPQHF.

The chain carries TRBV28 and TRBJ1-2; 8 bases line up with TRBD1. Germline CDR1 is MDHEN and CDR2 is SYDVKM. The CDR3 runs to 13 residues. Germline trimming cut 7 bases from V and 4 bases from J; bases unmatched to any gene: 5. CDR3 loop: CASTSDRVYGYTF. CDR3 in DNA: TGTGCCAGCACCTCGGACAGGGTCTATGGCTACACCTTC.

The chain employs TRBV30 and TRBJ2-5, with TRBD2 matching over 11 bases. This CDR3 is 19 amino acids long. Germline-derived CDR1 and CDR2 are GTSNPN and SVGIG (reference sequence). The ends lost 2 bases at V and 0 bases at J; junction bases unmatched: 14. CDR3 protein: CAWSFTTGTSGTYQETQYF. The CDR3, as DNA: TGTGCCTGGAGTTTTACGACCGGGACTAGCGGAACCTACCAAGAGACCCAGTACTTC. Variable domain in full (rest from reference TRBV30 and TRBJ2-5): SQTIHQWPATLVQPVGSPLSLECTVEGTSNPNLYWYRQAAGRGLQLLFYSVGIGQISSEVPQNLSASRPQDRQFILSSKKLLLSDSGFYLCAWSFTTGTSGTYQETQYFGPGTRLLVL.

This chain uses TRBV4-1 with TRBJ1-2, with D maybe TRBD1 (6 bases). The CDR3 has 20 amino acids. From germline, CDR1 is MGHRA and CDR2 YSYEKL. V lost 10 bases, J lost 0 bases, and 33 bases lay in between. CDR3 loop: CAKKWESPSAGTTTNYGYTF. As DNA, the CDR3 is TGCGCCAAAAAATGGGAATCCCCTTCAGCCGGGACAACAACTAACTATGGCTACACCTTC.

This sequence joins TRBV7-2 and TRBJ2-4; no firm D call. Germline values: CDR1 SGHTA, CDR2 FQGNSA. V lost 5 bases to trimming and J lost 0 bases, with 11 bases between them. The CDR3 loop spans 15 amino acids. CDR3 in amino acids: CASSPDRLAKNIQYF. Written as DNA, the CDR3 is TGTGCCAGCAGCCCCGATCGACTAGCCAAAAACATTCAGTACTTC.

The J gene is TRBJ1-1, the V gene TRBV19; D is perhaps TRBD1 (5 bases). V dropped 7 bases and J dropped 1 base, with 7 bases sitting between them. The V gene's germline CDR1 is LNHDA and CDR2 SQIVND (reference sequence). This CDR3 region has 12 residues. CDR3 coding DNA: TGTGCCAGTACGGGGGGGAACACTGAAGCTTTCTTT. Its protein is CASTGGNTEAFF. Full variable domain (outside the CDR3, taken from reference TRBV19 and TRBJ1-1): DGGITQSPKYLFRKEGQNVTLSCEQNLNHDAMYWYRQDPGQGLRLIYYSQIVNDFQKGDIAEGYSVSREKKESFPLTVTSAQKNPTAFYLCASTGGNTEAFFGQGTRLTVV.

This chain joins TRBV6-1 and TRBJ2-2; tentatively, D is TRBD2 (5 bases). V was trimmed by 4 bases and J by 5 bases, leaving 14 bases between them. Germline lookup yields CDR1 MNHNS and CDR2 SASEGT. CDR3 size: 15 residues. The CDR3 DNA is TGTGCCAGCAGTGTCTGGCGAGGGAGTACCGGGGAGCTGTTTTTT. Protein sequence: CASSVWRGSTGELFF.

The CDR3 region has the DNA TGTGCCAGCTCTCGTGCAGGGACGAACACCGGGGAGCTGTTTTTT. This encodes CASSRAGTNTGELFF. This chain uses TRBV18 with TRBJ2-2; D is perhaps TRBD1 (5 bases). V was cut by 6 bases and J by 0 bases, with 11 bases left in between. This CDR3 spans 15 amino acids. Germline V gene sequence: CDR1 KGHSH, CDR2 LQKENI.

This chain joins TRBV19 and TRBJ2-1; D might be TRBD1 (5 bases). The CDR3 sequence is 17 residues long. Per germline, CDR1 LNHDA and CDR2 SQIVND (reference sequence). The V end was cut by 10 bases, the J end by 4 bases, with 26 bases between. CDR3 nucleotides: TGTGCCACCGAGTCTCGAGCAGGGATGGGATTTTACAATGAGCAGTTCTTC. Translation gives CATESRAGMGFYNEQFF.

The J gene is TRBJ2-1, the V gene TRBV6-1, with 13 bases matching TRBD2. V lost 3 bases to trimming and J lost 7 bases; unmatched junction nucleotides: 12. The CDR3 is made up of 18 amino acids. CDR1 is MNHNS and CDR2 is SASEGT in the germline V gene. Here the CDR3 reads CASSDRLAGGTKENEQFF. The CDR3 bases are TGTGCCAGCAGTGATCGACTAGCGGGAGGAACAAAGGAGAATGAGCAGTTCTTC.

The rearrangement joins TRBV2 to TRBJ2-5, with a weak D call TRBD1 (6 bases). The J call is doubtful: the DNA matches TRBJ2-7 better. Per the germline V gene, CDR1 is SNHLY and CDR2 is FYNNEI. This CDR3 comprises 15 residues. CDR3 protein: CASSETGWSSYEQYF. CDR3 DNA sequence: TGTGCCAGCAGTGAAACAGGGTGGTCCTCCTACGAGCAGTACTTC.

This sequence joins TRBV9 and TRBJ2-3; 9 bases match TRBD2. The CDR3 length is 19 residues. Germline V gene sequence: CDR1 SGDLS, CDR2 YYNGEE. Trimming took 0 bases from V and 0 from J; bases not matched to a gene: 11. CDR3 coding DNA: TGTGCCAGCAGCGTAGTCTCAGCGGGAGGCTTCTCTAGCACAGATACGCAGTATTTT. It codes for CASSVVSAGGFSSTDTQYF. Drawing the rest from reference TRBV9 and TRBJ2-3, the complete variable domain is DSGVTQTPKHLITATGQRVTLRCSPRSGDLSVYWYQQSLDQGLQFLIQYYNGEERAKGNILERFSAQQFPDLHSELNLSSLELGDSALYFCASSVVSAGGFSSTDTQYFGPGTRLTVL.

This clone turned up a few times. As DNA, the CDR3 is TGTGCCAGCAAAGGGGGCGCGGGCAATCAGCCCCAGCATTTT. Protein sequence: CASKGGAGNQPQHF. The chain links TRBV28 to TRBJ1-5; 7 positions match TRBD1. The germline V gene has CDR1 MDHEN and CDR2 SYDVKM. The J segment lost 2 bases and the V segment lost 7 bases, leaving 5 bases of the junction unmatched. The CDR3 is made up of 14 amino acids.

This clone has only a few counts. The chain has TRBV6-1 and TRBJ1-2, with D hard to call. V was pared by 1 base and J by 4 bases, with 10 bases between. The CDR3 is 14 residues long. Per the germline V gene, CDR1 is MNHNS and CDR2 is SASEGT. CDR3 sequence reads: CASSEVRTSYGYTF. CDR3 nucleotides: TGTGCCAGCAGTGAAGTTCGTACAAGCTATGGCTACACCTTC.

The chain joins TRBV6-1 to TRBJ1-2; no definite D call. Germline V lookup: CDR1 MNHNS, CDR2 SASEGT. CDR3 size: 14 residues. The ends were cut back, 4 bases at V and 4 bases at J, with 13 bases in the middle. CDR3 bases: TGTGCCAGCAGTGGCGACATCTTAAGCTATGGCTACACCTTC. Translating gives CASSGDILSYGYTF.

The chain recombines TRBV2 with TRBJ2-7; D ambiguous. Germline CDR1 SNHLY, CDR2 FYNNEI. CDR3 size: 10 residues. With 6 bases removed from V and 3 bases from J, the gap between germline ends came to 3 bases. As DNA, the CDR3 is TGTGCCAGCAGGGACTACGAGCAGTACTTC. Its protein is CASRDYEQYF.

The rearrangement joins TRBV29-1 to TRBJ2-7; 7 bases are shared with TRBD1. The V segment lost 4 bases and the J segment 6 bases; nucleotides outside the gene matches: 9. Germline V lookup: CDR1 SQVTM, CDR2 ANQGSEA. The CDR3 extends over 13 amino acids. The CDR3 sequence: CSVAPTGTGEQYF. The CDR3, as DNA: TGCAGCGTTGCCCCGACAGGGACGGGCGAGCAGTACTTC.

The J gene is TRBJ2-7, the V gene TRBV18; a possible D gene is TRBD2 (5 bases). Trimming took 2 bases from V and 3 from J, leaving 14 bases between them. CDR1 and CDR2 from the germline V gene are KGHSH and LQKENI. The CDR3 has 15 residues. CDR3 sequence reads: CASSPIAGPNYEQYF. Here the CDR3 DNA reads TGTGCCAGCTCACCAATCGCGGGTCCAAACTACGAGCAGTACTTC. The variable domain in full, completed from reference TRBV18 and TRBJ2-7, reads NAGVMQNPRHLVRRRGQEARLRCSPMKGHSHVYWYRQLPEEGLKFMVYLQKENIIDESGMPKERFSAEFPKEGPSILRIQQVVRGDSAAYFCASSPIAGPNYEQYFGPGTRLTVT.

This sequence joins TRBV27 and TRBJ2-3; 7 bases align to TRBD2. V shed 4 bases and J 1 base; nucleotides not matched to a gene: 8. Germline V gene lookup returns CDR1 MNHEY and CDR2 SMNVEV (reference sequence). The CDR3 spans 16 residues. The CDR3 sequence: CASSSWTGGGTDTQYF. CDR3 bases: TGTGCCAGCAGTTCCTGGACTGGGGGGGGCACAGATACGCAGTATTTT.

This clone has more than one count but fewer than ten. The chain recombines TRBV2 with TRBJ2-7, with D perhaps matching TRBD2 (5 bases). The germline V and J ends were trimmed by 8 bases and 2 bases, with 16 bases remaining between them. This CDR3 has 14 residues. Germline V gene sequence: CDR1 SNHLY, CDR2 FYNNEI. CDR3 DNA sequence: TGTGCCAGCGGACTCTACATCAGCCCCTACGAGCAGTACTTC. Protein: CASGLYISPYEQYF.

This sequence joins TRBV2 and TRBJ2-7; 7 nucleotides match TRBD1. Losses at the gene ends were 6 bases for V and 2 bases for J; bases not matched to a gene: 7. Germline V gives CDR1 SNHLY, CDR2 FYNNEI. The CDR3 loop spans 14 amino acids. The CDR3 DNA reads as TGTGCCAGCAGAAGGACAGGCCGAACCTACGAGCAGTACTTC. Encoded protein: CASRRTGRTYEQYF.

The genes are TRBV5-6 and TRBJ2-2, with 8 bases identical to TRBD2. Germline trimming cut 0 bases from V and 4 bases from J; bases unmatched to any gene: 11. The CDR3 loop spans 18 amino acids. Germline CDR1 and CDR2: SGHDT and YYEEEE. CDR3 DNA: TGTGCCAGCAGCTTGGAGGTCGGGAGGGGTAGGAGCACCGGGGAGCTGTTTTTT. Translation: CASSLEVGRGRSTGELFF.